This passage covers 30 T cell receptor beta chains from one sample sequenced in a study of T cell changes during pregnancy in multiple sclerosis. Assay used: immunoSEQ multiplex PCR; TCRdb lists only in-frame clones, some missing. The sample has over 75,000 clones, over 80% seen once; the top ten hold approximately 2.6%. This sample comprised peripheral blood, obtained in the first trimester of pregnancy. The source of these receptors is a female donor with multiple sclerosis, enrolled in a pregnancy study.

Remarks on this clone: A read error may produce the germline difference seen at one junction end. J is TRBJ2-1 and V is TRBV7-7, with D maybe TRBD2 (6 bases). The CDR3 spans 17 residues. The germline gives CDR1 SSHAT, CDR2 FNYEAQ (reference sequence). The CDR3 bases are TGTGCTAGCAGCAAAATTAGCGGTGCGAATACCTACAATGAGCAGTTCTTC. Translated, it gives CASSKISGANTYNEQFF.

The rearrangement links TRBV27 to TRBJ2-7, with D uncertain. The length of the CDR3 is 15 residues. V shed 4 bases and J shed 0 bases, with 13 bases lying between them. Germline lookup yields CDR1 MNHEY and CDR2 SMNVEV (reference sequence). CDR3 region: CASSSSIQSSYEQYF. In DNA form, the CDR3 reads TGTGCCAGCAGTTCCTCTATACAGAGCTCCTACGAGCAGTACTTC.

J is TRBJ2-2 and V is TRBV6-1; 14 positions agree with TRBD2. The V gene end was trimmed by 4 bases and the J gene end by 0 bases; junction bases not matched to a gene: 7. This CDR3 is built from 19 residues. Germline loops: CDR1 MNHNS, CDR2 SASEGT. CDR3 residues: CASSGRLAGGPANTGELFF. CDR3 coding DNA: TGTGCCAGCAGTGGAAGACTAGCGGGAGGGCCCGCGAACACCGGGGAGCTGTTTTTT.

The genes are TRBV7-2 and TRBJ1-5; TRBD1 aligns across 7 bases. The CDR3 extends over 14 amino acids. The V gene's germline CDR1 is SGHTA and CDR2 FQGNSA. Trimming at V came to 1 base and at J to 6 bases, leaving 3 bases not matched to a gene. The CDR3 DNA is TGTGCCAGCAGCTTAGTGACAGGGAGTCAGCCCCAGCATTTT. Amino acids: CASSLVTGSQPQHF. Full variable domain (missing parts from reference TRBV7-2 and TRBJ1-5): GAGVSQSPSNKVTEKGKDVELRCDPISGHTALYWYRQSLGQGLEFLIYFQGNSAPDKSGLPSDRFSAERTGGSVSTLTIQRTQQEDSAVYLCASSLVTGSQPQHFGDGTRLSIL.

The chain joins TRBV2 to TRBJ2-7; possible D gene TRBD2, 5 bases. Trimming took off 3 bases at V and 7 bases at J, with 13 bases between the two ends. This CDR3 comprises 13 residues. The germline gives CDR1 SNHLY, CDR2 FYNNEI. This chain's CDR3 is CASSDGRLREQYF. DNA of the CDR3: TGTGCCAGCAGTGATGGCAGACTACGGGAGCAGTACTTC.

The chain is built from TRBV2 and TRBJ1-2; 8 bases agree with TRBD1. Losses at the gene ends were 2 bases for V and 5 bases for J; bases not matched to a gene: 4. Germline assignment: CDR1 SNHLY and CDR2 FYNNEI. There are 14 residues in the CDR3. The CDR3 is CASSEPTGAYGYTF. The CDR3 nucleotides read TGTGCCAGCAGTGAACCGACAGGGGCTTATGGCTACACCTTC.

The rearrangement joins TRBV28 to TRBJ2-4, with D maybe TRBD2 (5 bases). The ends were cut back, 7 bases at V and 1 base at J, with 23 bases in the middle. This CDR3 comprises 18 residues. The V gene's germline CDR1 is MDHEN and CDR2 SYDVKM. The CDR3: CASTPTPPGIVAKNIQYF. The CDR3 DNA follows: TGTGCCAGCACCCCTACTCCCCCCGGGATAGTCGCCAAAAACATTCAGTACTTC.

The CDR3 bases are TGCAGTGCTAGATTTTTATCTACGCAGTATTTT. Residues: CSARFLSTQYF. The genes are TRBV20-1 and TRBJ2-3; no firm D call. Germline V CDR1 and CDR2: DFQATT, SNEGSKA (reference sequence). The CDR3 contains 11 residues. Trimming took off 2 bases at V and 8 bases at J, with 8 bases between the two ends.

This sequence joins TRBV11-2 and TRBJ2-1, with a possible D match to TRBD2 (5 bases). V was pared by 5 bases and J by 0 bases, with 11 bases between. CDR1 is SGHAT, CDR2 FQNNGV, per germline. CDR3 size: 15 residues. Here the CDR3 reads CASSQAESSYNEQFF. The CDR3 DNA reads as TGTGCCAGCAGCCAAGCGGAGAGCTCCTACAATGAGCAGTTCTTC.

The chain combines TRBV7-8 with TRBJ1-1, with 8 bases that match TRBD1. This CDR3 spans 15 amino acids. Germline assignment: CDR1 SGHVS and CDR2 FQNEAQ. The V segment lost 3 bases and the J segment 1 base; nucleotides outside the gene matches: 4. CDR3 nucleotide sequence: TGTGCCAGCAGCTTCGGGACAGGCACGAACACTGAAGCTTTCTTT. It encodes CASSFGTGTNTEAFF.

The rearrangement uses TRBV18 and TRBJ2-7; 8 nucleotides agree with TRBD2. This CDR3 has 17 amino acids. After removal of 6 bases from V and 0 bases from J, the junction contained 13 bases not matched to a gene. Germline V gene data show CDR1 as KGHSH and CDR2 as LQKENI. CDR3 residues: CASSKKGLERDSYEQYF. The CDR3, as DNA: TGTGCCAGCTCCAAAAAGGGACTAGAAAGGGACTCCTACGAGCAGTACTTC.

The chain uses TRBV7-6 and TRBJ2-6; D remains unclear. The CDR3 has 16 amino acids. With 5 bases removed from V and 2 bases from J, the gap between germline ends came to 13 bases. From germline, CDR1 is SGHVS and CDR2 FNYEAQ. The CDR3 DNA is TGTGCCAGCAGCCCCCGCGGCATGCCTGGGGCCAACGTCCTGACTTTC. Its translation is CASSPRGMPGANVLTF.

V gene TRBV6-6 combines with J gene TRBJ1-5; 9 bases are shared with TRBD1. V lost 6 bases and J lost 4; bases outside the gene matches: 10. CDR1 is MNHNY and CDR2 is SVGAGI in the germline V gene (reference sequence). The CDR3 spans 16 residues. The CDR3 region is CASSRGQGSSNQPQHF. The CDR3 bases are TGTGCCAGCAGCCGAGGACAGGGGTCTTCTAATCAGCCCCAGCATTTT.

This rearrangement joins TRBV7-2 to TRBJ2-7, with D perhaps TRBD2 (7 bases). The germline V gene encodes CDR1 SGHTA and CDR2 FQGNSA. V dropped 1 base and J dropped 6 bases, with 10 bases sitting between them. This CDR3 is built from 13 residues. This chain's CDR3 is CASSLVRGGEQYF. In DNA, the CDR3 is TGTGCCAGCAGCTTAGTTAGGGGGGGCGAGCAGTACTTC.

The J gene is TRBJ2-1, the V gene TRBV11-1; 10 bases match TRBD2. The germline V gene encodes CDR1 SGHAT and CDR2 FQDESV (reference sequence). The CDR3 has 18 residues. The ends lost 2 bases at V and 0 bases at J; junction bases unmatched: 7. For the CDR3, the DNA is TGTGCCAGCAGCTTACGAATAGCGGGAGGCGGCTCCTACAATGAGCAGTTCTTC. Its protein is CASSLRIAGGGSYNEQFF.

This chain links TRBV23-1 with TRBJ2-3; 11 bases are shared with TRBD2. TRBV23-1 is labeled an ORF, and its function is uncertain. The V and J ends lost 0 bases and 1 base, in that order; junction bases with no gene match: 9. This CDR3 region has 19 residues. DNA for the CDR3: TGCGCCAGCAGTCAATCAACCCCAATACTAGCGGGAGGCACAGATACGCAGTATTTT. Its protein is CASSQSTPILAGGTDTQYF.

The chain has TRBV6-1 and TRBJ2-1; 11 nucleotides match TRBD2. Trimming took 11 bases from V and 6 from J; bases not matched to a gene: 9. Germline CDR1 MNHNS, CDR2 SASEGT. The CDR3 runs 14 residues. The CDR3 DNA follows: TGTGCCGTCTACCGAACTAGCGGGAGCAATGAGCAGTTCTTC. Its translation is CAVYRTSGSNEQFF.

This chain links TRBV28 with TRBJ2-3; 10 bases line up with TRBD1. The V and J ends lost 5 bases and 2 bases, in that order; junction bases with no gene match: 10. The V gene's germline CDR1 is MDHEN and CDR2 SYDVKM. The CDR3 has 17 residues. The chain's CDR3 is CASSARTGGTITDTQYF. The DNA of the CDR3 is TGTGCCAGCAGTGCCCGGACAGGGGGAACGATCACAGATACGCAGTATTTT.

The V call is TRBV7-3, the J call TRBJ2-1; perhaps TRBD2 as D (5 bases). Trimming pared 1 base from V and 0 bases from J, leaving 13 bases between. This CDR3 region has 17 residues. The germline gives CDR1 SGHTA, CDR2 FQGTGA. The CDR3 region is CASSLIGGSSSYNEQFF. In nucleotides, the CDR3 is TGTGCCAGCAGCTTAATCGGCGGGTCGAGCTCCTACAATGAGCAGTTCTTC.

This clone has a handful of counts. The J gene is TRBJ1-1, the V gene TRBV7-2, with 9 bases aligning to TRBD1. This CDR3 is built from 15 residues. The germline gives CDR1 SGHTA, CDR2 FQGNSA. V shed 6 bases, J shed 3 bases, and the junction held 8 bases outside the gene matches. CDR3 region: CASRRDRARDTEAFF. CDR3 in DNA: TGTGCCAGCAGGAGGGACAGGGCCCGGGACACTGAAGCTTTCTTT.

In its sample, this clone was seen a few times. The chain employs TRBV28 and TRBJ1-2, with TRBD1 as a possible D gene (5 bases). This CDR3 comprises 12 residues. Germline CDR1 MDHEN, CDR2 SYDVKM. Trimming took off 7 bases at V and 4 bases at J, with 10 bases between the two ends. In DNA, the CDR3 is TGTGCCAGCAAGGGCAGGGTCTATGGCTACACCTTC. Translating it yields CASKGRVYGYTF.

This rearrangement joins TRBV5-1 to TRBJ2-6; D gene unclear. Trimming shortened V by 2 bases and J by 0 bases, and 9 bases separated the two germline ends. The CDR3 runs 16 residues. Germline V gene data show CDR1 as SGHRS and CDR2 as YFSETQ. CDR3 protein: CASSFPRDSGANVLTF. The CDR3 nucleotides are TGCGCCAGCAGCTTTCCTAGAGACTCTGGGGCCAACGTCCTGACTTTC.

This rearrangement joins TRBV9 to TRBJ2-3; possibly TRBD2 for D (6 bases). The CDR3 runs 14 residues. Between the trimmed V and J ends, which lost 1 base and 3 bases, there was a span of 9 bases. Germline V gene data show CDR1 as SGDLS and CDR2 as YYNGEE. The CDR3 region has the DNA TGTGCCAGCAGCGTATCCGGGAGTACAGATACGCAGTATTTT. Its translation: CASSVSGSTDTQYF.

The chain joins TRBV10-3 to TRBJ2-3; TRBD2 matches 9 bases. CDR1 is ENHRY and CDR2 is SYGVKD in the germline V gene. Losses at the gene ends were 6 bases for V and 4 bases for J; bases not matched to a gene: 5. The CDR3 runs 14 residues. CDR3: CAIRLAGRADTQYF. In DNA, the CDR3 is TGTGCCATCAGGCTAGCGGGAAGGGCAGATACGCAGTATTTT.

V gene TRBV27 combines with J gene TRBJ2-1, with D maybe TRBD2 (5 bases). Germline CDR1 and CDR2: MNHEY and SMNVEV (reference sequence). This CDR3 contains 12 residues. V was shortened by 6 bases and J by 4 bases, with 7 bases between the two germline ends. The CDR3 DNA follows: TGTGCCAGCAGGACTACTTACAATGAGCAGTTCTTC. It is translated as CASRTTYNEQFF.

The chain is built from TRBV29-1 and TRBJ1-2; weak D call: TRBD1 (6 bases). Per the germline V gene, CDR1 is SQVTM and CDR2 is ANQGSEA. Trimming left V 4 bases short and J 3 bases short, with 15 bases between. The CDR3 extends over 14 amino acids. CDR3 in amino acids: CSVGWPGTYYGYTF. CDR3 nucleotides: TGCAGCGTTGGGTGGCCCGGGACATACTATGGCTACACCTTC.

The V gene is TRBV6-6, the J gene TRBJ2-3; 12 bases agree with TRBD2. CDR1 is MNHNY and CDR2 is SVGAGI in the germline V gene (reference sequence). V gave up 4 bases and J gave up 8 bases; unmatched junction bases: 10. The CDR3 covers 16 residues. In nucleotides, the CDR3 is TGTGCCAGCAGTTCTTGGACTAGCGGGATAGTTGGTACGCAGTATTTT. Amino acids: CASSSWTSGIVGTQYF.

The V call is TRBV7-8, the J call TRBJ1-3, with D possibly being TRBD1 (5 bases). This CDR3 is 14 amino acids long. The ends were cut back, 5 bases at V and 3 bases at J, with 11 bases in the middle. Germline V gene data show CDR1 as SGHVS and CDR2 as FQNEAQ. For the CDR3, the DNA is TGTGCCAGCAGCAGGGGCAAGAGTGGAAACACCATATATTTT. It encodes CASSRGKSGNTIYF. The full variable domain, completed using reference TRBV7-8 and TRBJ1-3, is GAGVSQSPRYKVAKRGQDVALRCDPISGHVSLFWYQQALGQGPEFLTYFQNEAQLDKSGLPSDRFFAERPEGSVSTLKIQRTQQEDSAVYLCASSRGKSGNTIYFGEGSWLTVV.

The chain joins TRBV6-1 to TRBJ1-1; no definite D call. The V end was cut by 5 bases, the J end by 3 bases, with 10 bases between. This CDR3 spans 13 amino acids. From germline, CDR1 is MNHNS and CDR2 SASEGT. CDR3 loop: CASSHVRDTEAFF. The CDR3 region has the DNA TGTGCCAGCAGTCACGTGAGGGACACTGAAGCTTTCTTT.

This clone was seen once. V and J are TRBV5-4 and TRBJ2-4; TRBD1 is a possible D gene (5 bases). Per the germline V gene, CDR1 is SGHNT and CDR2 is YYREEE (reference sequence). Deletions cut 0 bases from V and 0 bases from J, with 7 bases between. CDR3 length: 15 residues. CDR3 DNA: TGTGCCAGCAGCTTGGGGGGCACAGCCAAAAACATTCAGTACTTC. It translates to CASSLGGTAKNIQYF.